This T cell receptor (beta chain) was recovered during a study of OX40 agonist ivuxolimab in advanced cancers. Describing the broader study: Ivuxolimab, which targeted the costimulatory receptor OX40 (CD134), was an agonistic, fully human IgG2 monoclonal antibody. Intravenous ivuxolimab was administered to patients every 2 weeks at six dose levels: 0.01, 0.1, 0.3, 1.5, 3 and 10 mg/kg. Of the roughly 52 dose-escalation patients, hepatocellular carcinoma was present in about 20, melanoma in about 15, renal cell carcinoma in 9 and head and neck cancer in 9. A male proportion of approximately 83% and a mean age of about 60 years, ranging from 23 to 79, were recorded for the dose-escalation cohort. Prior anti-PD-1, anti-PD-L1 or anti-CTLA-4 therapy was permitted, and checkpoint inhibitors had been received by less than 45% of dose-escalation patients. Partial responses occurred in three dose-escalation patients, of whom one had hepatocellular carcinoma and two had cutaneous melanoma. The purpose of peripheral TCRbeta sequencing was to test whether ivuxolimab changed TCR sequence diversity and led to clonal T-cell expansion. The paper reports the monotherapy dose-escalation portion (N of about 47 patients) of the phase I ivuxolimab trial.

To sequence the TCRbeta CDR3 region, genomic DNA was isolated from the sorted cells. The immunoSEQ Assay was used for sequencing of TCRbeta CDR3 regions. TCRdb mirrors the immuneACCESS table, restricted to in-frame sequences. Some clones are absent from its copies; in checked studies, under half trace to an unresolved V gene, and the reason for the others is unknown. Within this sample are tens of thousands of clones, with 81% of them counted one time only. Of the sample, about 0.69% is held by the ten largest clones. Broad study findings and their caveats: At doses of 0.1 to 3.0 mg/kg, clonal expansion of both CD4+ and CD8+ T cells in blood was seen between baseline and week 6. On average, CD8+ T cells showed more expanded clones than CD4+ T cells after ivuxolimab. In the 0.1-3.0 mg/kg groups, partial responders had among the lowest normalized peripheral clonal expansion, particularly in CD8+ T cells. Which antigens the clonally expanded peripheral T cells were specific for was not determined. Low levels of normalized T-cell clonal expansion were also seen in some nonresponding patients.

V drops 5 bases and J drops 4 bases, leaving 8 bases in between. Measured from the cysteine to the phenylalanine, the CDR3 is 13 residues long. Only CDR3 DNA remains: 39 bases, in frame from the first base. From a lookup of the germline V gene, CDR1 and CDR2 are MNHNS and SASEGT. As concerns this clone: The clone's antigen remains unknown. It has no much larger one-base neighbor in the sample; base qualities were not kept.

The trial excluded patients who had a history of autoimmune disease or were on systemic immunosuppression. In every dose cohort, peripheral blood was drawn for TCR sequencing at baseline, cycle 4 day 1, and cycle 7 day 1. The samples were drawn from a first-in-human, open-label, multicenter phase I dose-escalation trial of ivuxolimab. The trial enrolled adults with locally advanced or metastatic head and neck squamous cell, hepatocellular, melanoma or renal cell carcinoma. Before TCR sequencing, CD4+ and CD8+ T cells were separately sorted from peripheral blood. The receptor was derived from an adult with an advanced solid tumor such as melanoma, head and neck, liver or kidney cancer. Sample: CD4+ or CD8+ T cells sorted from blood, taken in a trial of the OX40 agonist ivuxolimab. The rearranged chain carries TRBV6-1 and TRBJ2-2, with the D gene too uncertain to name. The DNA sequence follows: TGTGCCAGCAGTAAAGGTGGCACCGGGGAGCTGTTTTTT. It is translated as CASSKGGTGELFF.